Listed here are 22 T cell receptor beta chains from one sample, sequenced in a study of cytomegalovirus exposure and HLA in healthy donors. Use of 60 Vbeta and 13 Jbeta primers characterized the PCR. Sequenced by immunoSEQ multiplex PCR; TCRdb stores in-frame clones only, minus some. This sample has 150,000 to 200,000 clones, with roughly 77% found just once. Sequencing was performed on PBMCs. The source is a woman in her forties in good health and CMV-seropositive.

The chain carries TRBV11-2 and TRBJ1-4; a possible D gene is TRBD1 (5 bases). CDR3 length: 16 residues. Germline CDR1 reads SGHAT; CDR2 reads FQNNGV. V was clipped by 3 bases and J by 1 base, with 12 bases between them. This chain's CDR3 is CASSFLPGVTNEKLFF. The CDR3 region has the DNA TGTGCCAGCAGCTTCCTTCCGGGGGTAACTAATGAAAAACTGTTTTTT. Variable domain in full (rest from reference TRBV11-2 and TRBJ1-4): EAGVAQSPRYKIIEKRQSVAFWCNPISGHATLYWYQQILGQGPKLLIQFQNNGVVDDSQLPKDRFSAERLKGVDSTLKIQPAKLEDSAVYLCASSFLPGVTNEKLFFGSGTQLSVL.

CDR3 bases: TGTGCCAGCAGCCAAGGTGACCCCGTTGGGAGAAGCTACGAGCAGTACTTC. Its protein product is CASSQGDPVGRSYEQYF. The rearrangement joins TRBV16 to TRBJ2-7; the D gene is possibly TRBD2 (5 bases). The CDR3 covers 17 residues. Germline V gene lookup returns CDR1 KGHSY and CDR2 FQNENV. V gave up 2 bases and J gave up 3 bases, with 20 bases separating them.

The chain employs TRBV6-5 and TRBJ1-2; unclear D gene. V shed 0 bases and J shed 2 bases, with 10 bases lying between them. The germline CDR1 and CDR2 sequences are MNHEY and SVGAGI. This CDR3 comprises 15 residues. In nucleotides, the CDR3 is TGTGCCAGCAGTTACTCGAGCCCGGGGAACTATGGCTACACCTTC. It codes for CASSYSSPGNYGYTF.

V is TRBV6-1 and J is TRBJ2-1; 10 nucleotides line up with TRBD2. CDR3 length: 14 residues. The trim removed 7 bases at V and 4 bases at J, leaving 4 bases unmatched. Germline-derived CDR1 and CDR2 are MNHNS and SASEGT. The CDR3 DNA reads TGTGCCAGCAAACCAGCGGGAGGGTACAATGAGCAGTTCTTC. It encodes CASKPAGGYNEQFF.

The chain couples TRBV18 to TRBJ2-7; 7 nucleotides match TRBD1. Germline CDR1 reads KGHSH; CDR2 reads LQKENI. Trimming at V came to 3 bases and at J to 6 bases, leaving 5 bases not matched to a gene. This CDR3 is 13 amino acids long. Written as DNA, the CDR3 is TGTGCCAGCTCACCCTGGACAGGCCTCGAGCAGTACTTC. Its protein product is CASSPWTGLEQYF.

This clone was observed a single time. This chain uses TRBV28 with TRBJ1-5; no reliable D call. This CDR3 region has 13 residues. Per germline, CDR1 MDHEN and CDR2 SYDVKM. V lost 7 bases to trimming and J lost 4 bases, with 11 bases between them. The CDR3 region has the DNA TGTGCCAGCAAGGAGTTTGGTAATCAGCCCCAGCATTTT. Translated, it gives CASKEFGNQPQHF.

This clone was picked up one time. V and J are TRBV19 and TRBJ2-7; TRBD2 agrees at 8 bases. The CDR3 length is 14 residues. The ends lost 5 bases at V and 2 bases at J; junction bases unmatched: 5. The germline CDR1 and CDR2 sequences are LNHDA and SQIVND (reference sequence). In nucleotides, the CDR3 is TGTGCCAGTAGTCCGGCGGGAGGAGCCTACGAGCAGTACTTC. Its protein is CASSPAGGAYEQYF.

V is TRBV5-4 and J is TRBJ1-2; perhaps TRBD1 as D (6 bases). The CDR3 extends over 13 amino acids. Per germline, CDR1 SGHNT and CDR2 YYREEE (reference sequence). V was pared by 0 bases and J by 6 bases, with 9 bases between. The CDR3 DNA reads TGTGCCAGCAGCTTGGACAGGGTGAATGGCTACACCTTC. Translating it yields CASSLDRVNGYTF.

This clone was detected only a few times. The chain recombines TRBV7-9 with TRBJ2-1; 14 positions agree with TRBD2. The CDR3 contains 18 residues. V lost 2 bases and J lost 5; bases outside the gene matches: 8. Germline V CDR1 and CDR2: SEHNR, FQNEAQ (reference sequence). Here the CDR3 reads CASSLRGTSGSRDNEQFF. CDR3 DNA sequence: TGTGCCAGCAGCTTACGTGGGACTAGCGGGAGTCGGGACAATGAGCAGTTCTTC.

This clone occurred once. The chain uses TRBV10-3 and TRBJ1-4; 7 bases line up with TRBD1. CDR1 and CDR2 from the germline V gene are ENHRY and SYGVKD. Trimming removed 1 base from V and 8 bases from J; junction bases left unmatched: 7. There are 15 residues in the CDR3. The CDR3 DNA reads as TGTGCCATCAGTGAGTTCACAGGGGAGAACGAAAAACTGTTTTTT. It codes for CAISEFTGENEKLFF.

The genes are TRBV27 and TRBJ2-2, with TRBD2 identical over 7 bases. CDR3 length: 16 amino acids. V was pared by 5 bases and J by 0 bases, with 6 bases of the junction left unmatched. Looked up from germline, CDR1 is MNHEY and CDR2 is SMNVEV (reference sequence). CDR3 nucleotide sequence: TGTGCCAGCAGTCTGATTAGCGGGCCGAACACCGGGGAGCTGTTTTTT. Translated, it gives CASSLISGPNTGELFF.

The gene calls are TRBV7-9 and TRBJ2-7; 7 bases agree with TRBD1. The V and J ends lost 2 bases and 2 bases, in that order; junction bases with no gene match: 6. The V gene's germline CDR1 is SEHNR and CDR2 FQNEAQ (reference sequence). The CDR3 is 15 residues long. The CDR3 DNA reads as TGTGCCAGCAGCTTATCCGGGACAGCCACCTACGAGCAGTACTTC. Protein: CASSLSGTATYEQYF.

The chain has TRBV13 and TRBJ2-5; D not certain. V lost 2 bases and J 5 bases, leaving 12 bases between the germline ends. CDR3 length: 14 amino acids. The germline gives CDR1 PRHDT, CDR2 FYEKMQ (reference sequence). CDR3 in amino acids: CASSLISDRETQYF. The DNA for the CDR3 is TGTGCCAGCAGCTTAATAAGCGACCGGGAGACCCAGTACTTC.

This sequence joins TRBV27 and TRBJ2-3; D may be TRBD2 (5 bases). The V end was cut by 7 bases, the J end by 4 bases, with 15 bases between. The CDR3 spans 14 residues. Germline V gene data show CDR1 as MNHEY and CDR2 as SMNVEV (reference sequence). CDR3 bases: TGTGCCAGCACGAGGACTCTAGCATCAGATACGCAGTATTTT. Amino acids: CASTRTLASDTQYF.

This chain uses TRBV19 with TRBJ1-1; D call uncertain. CDR3 length: 12 residues. V dropped 9 bases and J dropped 8 bases, with 16 bases sitting between them. Germline CDR1 and CDR2: LNHDA and SQIVND (reference sequence). CDR3 in DNA: TGTGCCAGCAGTGGTCCCGCGTCGGAAGCTTTCTTT. Residues: CASSGPASEAFF.

This clone has a single count. The genes are TRBV7-2 and TRBJ2-1, with 8 positions matching TRBD1. The CDR3 length is 13 residues. The junction had 2 bases not matched to a gene; V was cut back by 5 bases and J by 5 bases. Per the germline V gene, CDR1 is SGHTA and CDR2 is FQGNSA. CDR3 sequence: CASSPDRDNEQFF. The DNA of the CDR3 is TGTGCCAGCAGCCCGGACAGGGACAATGAGCAGTTCTTC.

The CDR3 loop is CASSPPRADYEQYF. The DNA of the CDR3 is TGTGCCAGCAGCCCCCCGAGGGCTGACTACGAGCAGTACTTC. The chain employs TRBV11-2 and TRBJ2-7; D is perhaps TRBD2 (5 bases). Germline V lookup: CDR1 SGHAT, CDR2 FQNNGV. Trimming stripped 5 bases from V and 3 bases from J, with 14 bases between. The CDR3 is 14 amino acids. The complete variable domain, with remaining parts taken from reference TRBV11-2 and TRBJ2-7, reads EAGVAQSPRYKIIEKRQSVAFWCNPISGHATLYWYQQILGQGPKLLIQFQNNGVVDDSQLPKDRFSAERLKGVDSTLKIQPAKLEDSAVYLCASSPPRADYEQYFGPGTRLTVT.

The chain employs TRBV6-5 and TRBJ1-1, with TRBD1 matching over 7 bases. With V trimmed by 6 bases and J by 1 base, 5 bases remained unmatched. Germline CDR1 MNHEY, CDR2 SVGAGI. The CDR3 spans 14 residues. Here the CDR3 reads CASRPDRENTEAFF. For the CDR3, the DNA is TGTGCCAGCAGACCCGACAGGGAGAACACTGAAGCTTTCTTT.

Here the CDR3 DNA reads TGTGCCAGCAGCGTAGCTACGCGGGAGGGAGAGACCCAGTACTTC. The encoded protein is CASSVATREGETQYF. V usage is TRBV9 and J usage is TRBJ2-5; the match to TRBD2 covers 9 bases. The CDR3 extends over 15 amino acids. CDR1 SGDLS and CDR2 YYNGEE come from the germline V gene. Trimming at V came to 0 bases and at J to 4 bases, leaving 4 bases not matched to a gene.

This chain connects TRBV11-3 to TRBJ2-2, with D possibly matching TRBD1 (6 bases). Germline V gene sequence: CDR1 SGHNT, CDR2 YENEEA. This CDR3 is 15 amino acids long. V lost 6 bases, J lost 4 bases, and 15 bases lay in between. The CDR3 coding sequence is TGTGCCAGCAGGGTATACAGGGAAACCACCGGGGAGCTGTTTTTT. Translated: CASRVYRETTGELFF.

V gene TRBV10-3 combines with J gene TRBJ2-3; D might be TRBD2 (7 bases). The germline V gene encodes CDR1 ENHRY and CDR2 SYGVKD. V lost 2 bases and J lost 2, with 17 bases in between. CDR3 length: 17 amino acids. In DNA, the CDR3 is TGTGCCATCAGTGAGGTCATTGGGGCGGGGGCCACAGATACGCAGTATTTT. It is translated as CAISEVIGAGATDTQYF.

The rearrangement uses TRBV7-6 and TRBJ1-1; the D gene is possibly TRBD1 (5 bases). CDR3 length equals 14 residues. Deletions cut 1 base from V and 5 bases from J, with 11 bases between. Germline CDR1 and CDR2: SGHVS and FNYEAQ. DNA for the CDR3: TGTGCCAGCAGCTTAGGGGCGGGGGAAACTGAAGCTTTCTTT. It codes for CASSLGAGETEAFF.